These T cell receptor beta chains were read from a single sample in a study of blood T cell repertoires in COVID-19. The table came from immunoSEQ multiplex PCR; TCRdb's copy has only in-frame clones and leaves some out. The sample lists some 240,000 clones; about 79% were seen once. Specimen: peripheral blood. These receptors came from a man aged 50 or older with active or convalescent COVID-19. Each CDR3 is given with its conserved first and last residue. Fields, in order: D gene, V gene, J gene, clone size, CDR3 protein, CDR3 DNA. A D gene is named only where the DNA matches it firmly. Part of the rows lack a size; the others show once, few, many or a class for expanded clones.

d_call: NA
v_call: TRBV28
j_call: TRBJ1-5
clone_size: NA
cdr3_aa: CASSPPGEPQHF
cdr3_nt: TGTGCCAGCAGTCCTCCGGGGGAGCCCCAGCATTTT

d_call: TRBD1
v_call: TRBV7-2
j_call: TRBJ1-5
clone_size: NA
cdr3_aa: CASSPRTGDQPQHF
cdr3_nt: TGTGCCAGCAGCCCTAGGACAGGGGATCAGCCCCAGCATTTT

d_call: NA
v_call: TRBV5-1
j_call: TRBJ2-3
clone_size: NA
cdr3_aa: CASSRGGQRTDTQYF
cdr3_nt: TGCGCCAGCAGCCGAGGGGGACAACGCACAGATACGCAGTATTTT

d_call: NA
v_call: TRBV28
j_call: TRBJ2-7
clone_size: NA
cdr3_aa: CASSLLAGLQISYEQYF
cdr3_nt: TGTGCCAGCAGTTTATTGGCGGGTCTACAAATATCCTACGAGCAGTACTTC

d_call: TRBD2
v_call: TRBV5-6
j_call: TRBJ2-1
clone_size: NA
cdr3_aa: CASSALAGATLYEQFF
cdr3_nt: TGTGCCAGCAGCGCCTTAGCGGGGGCAACTCTGTATGAGCAGTTCTTC

d_call: NA
v_call: TRBV24-1
j_call: TRBJ1-2
clone_size: few
cdr3_aa: CATSDSGKQSGWRNGYTF
cdr3_nt: TGTGCCACCAGTGATTCGGGAAAGCAATCGGGTTGGAGGAATGGCTACACCTTC

d_call: NA
v_call: TRBV19
j_call: TRBJ2-2
clone_size: NA
cdr3_aa: CASSIWSGGTGELFF
cdr3_nt: TGTGCCAGTAGTATTTGGTCAGGCGGGACCGGGGAGCTGTTTTTT

d_call: NA
v_call: TRBV27
j_call: TRBJ2-4
clone_size: NA
cdr3_aa: CASSLVRGGKNIQYF
cdr3_nt: TGTGCCAGCAGTTTAGTCCGGGGTGGCAAAAACATTCAGTACTTC

d_call: NA
v_call: TRBV15
j_call: TRBJ1-2
clone_size: NA
cdr3_aa: CATSRSGSSGYTF
cdr3_nt: TGTGCCACCAGCAGGAGTGGTTCGTCTGGCTACACCTTC

d_call: NA
v_call: TRBV7-9
j_call: TRBJ1-3
clone_size: few
cdr3_aa: CASGGRVGNTIYF
cdr3_nt: TGTGCCAGTGGGGGCAGGGTCGGAAACACCATATATTTT

d_call: NA
v_call: TRBV7-2
j_call: TRBJ1-3
clone_size: NA
cdr3_aa: CASSRESDLSGNTIYF
cdr3_nt: TGTGCCAGCAGCCGGGAGTCTGACCTCTCTGGAAACACCATATATTTT